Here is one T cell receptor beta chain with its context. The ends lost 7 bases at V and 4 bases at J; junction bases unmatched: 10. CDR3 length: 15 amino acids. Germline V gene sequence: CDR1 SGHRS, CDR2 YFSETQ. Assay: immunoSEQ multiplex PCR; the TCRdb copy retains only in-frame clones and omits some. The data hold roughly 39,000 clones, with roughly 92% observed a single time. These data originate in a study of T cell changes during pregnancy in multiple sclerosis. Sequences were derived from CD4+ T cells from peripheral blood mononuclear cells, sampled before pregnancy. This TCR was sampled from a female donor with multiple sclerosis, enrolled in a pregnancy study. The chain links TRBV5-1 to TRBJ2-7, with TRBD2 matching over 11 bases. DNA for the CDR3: TGCGCCAGCTCCCGGGAGGGACTAGCGGAATACGAGCAGTACTTC. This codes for CASSREGLAEYEQYF.